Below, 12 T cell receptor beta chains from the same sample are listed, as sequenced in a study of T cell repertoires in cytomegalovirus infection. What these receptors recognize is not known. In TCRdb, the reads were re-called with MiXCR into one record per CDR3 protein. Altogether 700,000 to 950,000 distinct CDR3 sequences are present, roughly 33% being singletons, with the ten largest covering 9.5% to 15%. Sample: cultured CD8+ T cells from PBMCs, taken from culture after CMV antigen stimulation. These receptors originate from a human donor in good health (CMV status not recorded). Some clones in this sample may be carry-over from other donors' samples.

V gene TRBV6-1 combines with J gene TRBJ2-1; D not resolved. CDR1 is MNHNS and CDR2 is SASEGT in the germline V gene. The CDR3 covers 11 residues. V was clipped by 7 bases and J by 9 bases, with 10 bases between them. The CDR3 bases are TGTGCCAGCACCCTAGGGTTTGAGCAGTTCTTC. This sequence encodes CASTLGFEQFF.

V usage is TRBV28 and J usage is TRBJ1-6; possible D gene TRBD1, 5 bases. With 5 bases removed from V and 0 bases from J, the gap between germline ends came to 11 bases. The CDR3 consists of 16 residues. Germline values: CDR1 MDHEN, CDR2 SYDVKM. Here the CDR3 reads CASSGTESSYNSPLHF. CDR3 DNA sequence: TGTGCCAGCAGTGGGACCGAAAGCTCCTATAATTCACCCCTCCACTTT.

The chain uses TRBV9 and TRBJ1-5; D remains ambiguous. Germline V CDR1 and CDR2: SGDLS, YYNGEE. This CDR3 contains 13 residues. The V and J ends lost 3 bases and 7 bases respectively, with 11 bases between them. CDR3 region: CASSEEDGQPQHF. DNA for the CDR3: TGTGCCAGCAGCGAGGAAGACGGGCAGCCCCAGCATTTT.

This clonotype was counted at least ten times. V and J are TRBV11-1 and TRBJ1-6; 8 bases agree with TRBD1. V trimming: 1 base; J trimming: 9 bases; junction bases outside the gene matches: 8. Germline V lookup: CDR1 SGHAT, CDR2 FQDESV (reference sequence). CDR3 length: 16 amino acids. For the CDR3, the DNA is TGTGCCAGCAGCTTAGGAAGACAGGGGACAACTTCACCCCTCCACTTT. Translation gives CASSLGRQGTTSPLHF.

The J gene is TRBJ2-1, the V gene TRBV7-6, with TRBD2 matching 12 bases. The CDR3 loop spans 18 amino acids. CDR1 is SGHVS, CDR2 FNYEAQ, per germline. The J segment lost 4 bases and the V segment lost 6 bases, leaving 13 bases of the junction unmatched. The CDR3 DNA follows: TGTGCCAGCAGTTTCCCTTCGGCTAGCGGGGGGGAATACAATGAGCAGTTCTTC. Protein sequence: CASSFPSASGGEYNEQFF.

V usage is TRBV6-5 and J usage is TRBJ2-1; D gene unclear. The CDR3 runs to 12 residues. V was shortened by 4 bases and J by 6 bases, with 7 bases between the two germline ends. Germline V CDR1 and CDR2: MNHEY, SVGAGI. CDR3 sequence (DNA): TGTGCCAGCAGTTCGGTCGGCAATGAGCAGTTCTTC. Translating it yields CASSSVGNEQFF.

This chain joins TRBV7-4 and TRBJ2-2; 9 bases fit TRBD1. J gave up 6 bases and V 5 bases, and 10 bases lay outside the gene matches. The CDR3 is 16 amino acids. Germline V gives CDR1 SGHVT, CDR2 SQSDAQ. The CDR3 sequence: CASSSFGTGRPGELFF. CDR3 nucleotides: TGTGCCAGCAGCAGTTTCGGGACAGGGCGTCCCGGGGAGCTGTTTTTT.

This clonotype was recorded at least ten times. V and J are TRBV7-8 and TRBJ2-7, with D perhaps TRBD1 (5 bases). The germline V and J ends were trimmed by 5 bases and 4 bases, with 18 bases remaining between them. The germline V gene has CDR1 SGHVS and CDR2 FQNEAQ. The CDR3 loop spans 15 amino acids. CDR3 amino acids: CASSEDRRQLYEQYV. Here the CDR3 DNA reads TGTGCCAGCAGCGAAGACCGGCGACAGTTGTACGAGCAGTACGTC.

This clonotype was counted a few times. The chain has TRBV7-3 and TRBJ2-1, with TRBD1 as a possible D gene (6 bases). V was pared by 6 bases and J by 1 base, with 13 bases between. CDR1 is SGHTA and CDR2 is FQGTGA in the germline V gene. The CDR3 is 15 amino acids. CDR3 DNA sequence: TGTGCCAGCAGTTTACAGGGAGTATCCTACAATGAGCAGTTCTTC. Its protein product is CASSLQGVSYNEQFF.

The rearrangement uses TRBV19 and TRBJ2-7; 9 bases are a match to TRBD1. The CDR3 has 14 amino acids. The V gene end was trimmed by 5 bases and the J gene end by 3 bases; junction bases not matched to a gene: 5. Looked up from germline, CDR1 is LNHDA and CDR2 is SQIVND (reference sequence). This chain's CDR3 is CASSRTGDFYEQYF. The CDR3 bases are TGTGCCAGTAGTCGGACAGGGGACTTCTACGAGCAGTACTTC. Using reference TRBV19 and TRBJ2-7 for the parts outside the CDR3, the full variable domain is DGGITQSPKYLFRKEGQNVTLSCEQNLNHDAMYWYRQDPGQGLRLIYYSQIVNDFQKGDIAEGYSVSREKKESFPLTVTSAQKNPTAFYLCASSRTGDFYEQYFGPGTRLTVT.

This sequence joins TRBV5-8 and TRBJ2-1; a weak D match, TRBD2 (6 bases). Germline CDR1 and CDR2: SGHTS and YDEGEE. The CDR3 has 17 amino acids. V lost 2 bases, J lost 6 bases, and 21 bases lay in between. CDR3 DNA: TGTGCCAGCAGCTTCATCGGGGGTGCCTTGGTGCGCAATGAGCAGTTCTTC. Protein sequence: CASSFIGGALVRNEQFF.

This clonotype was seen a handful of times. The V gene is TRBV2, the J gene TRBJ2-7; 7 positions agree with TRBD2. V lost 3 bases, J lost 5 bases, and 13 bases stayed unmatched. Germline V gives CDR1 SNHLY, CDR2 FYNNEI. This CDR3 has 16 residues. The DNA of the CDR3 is TGTGCCAGCAGTGACCCCATGGGGAGGGTAAGGGACGAGCAGTACTTC. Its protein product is CASSDPMGRVRDEQYF. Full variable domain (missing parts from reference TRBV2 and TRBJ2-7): EPEVTQTPSHQVTQMGQEVILRCVPISNHLYFYWYRQILGQKVEFLVSFYNNEISEKSEIFDDQFSVERPDGSNFTLKIRSTKLEDSAMYFCASSDPMGRVRDEQYFGPGTRLTVT.